Reported below is one T cell receptor beta chain. It lacks a known antigen. Per-nucleotide qualities are absent, and no much larger clonotype sits a single base away. The treatment or condition label of this sample denotes: PENTA 11 planned treatment interruption arm or continuous ART arm. Children from the United Kingdom aged 2 to 15 years who had been given at least three-drug ART for at least 24 weeks were enrolled as participants. Cryopreserved PBMCs containing at least 5 million viable cells were needed, and several candidate patients were excluded because their viable PBMC yield was low. Naive CD4+ CD45RA+ CD45RO- T cells were FACS-sorted from thawed PBMCs on a FACSAria III cell sorter. After sorting, the cells were fixed and RNA was extracted first with the RNeasy FFPE kit and then with the RNeasy Micro kit. The library was prepared using 3' RACE. TCR libraries were built from RNA using a 3' RACE protocol with unique molecular identifiers to correct PCR amplification bias. Up to 12 amplicon libraries were pooled and sequenced on an Illumina MiSeq with v2 2x250 paired-end chemistry. In the original analysis: Decombinator was used to process the reads, assigning V and J genes and CDR3 and applying barcode-based correction of errors and PCR bias. Repertoires were subsampled to equal depth before Gini coefficients were calculated with the R ineq package. GLIPH, Hamming distance and a shared triplet metric were used to assess CDR3 similarity. Using fastp at Q25 and MiXCR, TCRdb reprocessed the public reads and kept productive beta chains. Each entry merges the rows of one CDR3 protein and shows their most common DNA and genes. The V and J calls shown here were made by TCRdb, not taken from the authors' results. The sample table contains around 50,000 distinct CDR3 sequences; only one count was recorded for 4.3% of them. Of the sample, 0.7% is held by the ten largest clones.

The record originates from a study of HIV-infected children after antiretroviral therapy interruption (dated by TCRdb to the late 2010s). About the study as a whole: Eight children, all with CD4+ count above 500 and viral load below 50 copies/ml, were included, of whom four were on planned treatment interruption and four were on continuous treatment. The interruption group had a median age of around 9.6 years, compared with 7 to 8 years in the continuous treatment group. Exposure to EBV and CMV had been recorded for most participating children. In the interruption arm, samples were obtained at week 0, week 12, end of interruption (week 24 or 48), and about 3 years after study end. In the continuous-treatment arm, samples from corresponding weeks 0, 48 and 150 were analyzed. Alongside thymic output measurements, TCR repertoires of children on planned treatment interruption were compared with TCR repertoires of children on continuous antiretroviral treatment.

The study at large found these results: For naive CD4+ repertoires of PTI patients, CDR3 sharing between time points dropped once interruption began, while many sequences were shared between the end of interruption and 3 years later. An increase in the naive CD4+ Gini coefficient was observed by the end of treatment interruption, suggesting clonal expansion, and a return to baseline was observed by 3 years. The small number of patients is a limitation of the study, so the data should be interpreted with caution. Minor non-naive CD45RA+ populations such as EMRA or stem memory cells might have been included among the sorted CD45RA+ naive cells.

This receptor was obtained from a pool of human donors with HIV. Sequenced material: CD45RA+ CD4+ T cells from PBMCs, pooled from several time points, taken from a donor given antiretroviral therapy, either interrupted or continuous. This specimen's cell subset or site label, per the study, means: naive CD4+ CD45RA+ CD45RO- T cells.

The encoded CDR3 is CASSRTGGLAEQFF. The nucleotides are TGCGCCAGCAGCCGGACAGGGGGACTGGCTGAGCAGTTCTTC. This chain joins TRBV4-1 to TRBJ2-1, with 10 bases matching TRBD1. The germline V and J ends show losses of 4 bases and 9 bases respectively, and no gene match explains 6 bases of the junction. The germline V gene provides CDR1 MGHRA and CDR2 YSYEKL. From its cysteine to its phenylalanine, the CDR3 spans 14 amino acids. CDR3 DNA is the only sequence kept; it has 42 bases, read in frame from the first base.